This TCR beta chain comes out of a study of cytomegalovirus exposure and HLA in healthy donors. A single count supports this clone. The antigen remains unidentified. This cohort consisted of healthy bone marrow donors. Study findings and constraints: Cytomegalovirus-associated TCR beta chains were listed, numbering roughly 150. With later analysis, a missense DCLRE1C variant became linked to TCR beta V- and J-gene trimming. Sequencing probably produced one cluster of sequence variants that were highly shared.

Primers: 60 Vbeta forward and 13 Jbeta reverse. Produced via immunoSEQ multiplex PCR; TCRdb's table is partial and in-frame only. The sample carries tens of thousands of clones, roughly 74% recorded once. This CDR3 comprises 16 residues. In germline, CDR1 is KGHSH, CDR2 LQKENI. V shed 0 bases and J shed 3 bases, with 14 bases lying between them. This chain connects TRBV18 to TRBJ1-1; weak D call: TRBD1 (5 bases). Sequenced sample: PBMCs. The receptor comes from a middle-aged woman in good health and CMV-seropositive. CDR3: CASSPPEGAWDTEAFF. The CDR3 DNA follows: TGTGCCAGCTCACCACCTGAAGGGGCTTGGGACACTGAAGCTTTCTTT.